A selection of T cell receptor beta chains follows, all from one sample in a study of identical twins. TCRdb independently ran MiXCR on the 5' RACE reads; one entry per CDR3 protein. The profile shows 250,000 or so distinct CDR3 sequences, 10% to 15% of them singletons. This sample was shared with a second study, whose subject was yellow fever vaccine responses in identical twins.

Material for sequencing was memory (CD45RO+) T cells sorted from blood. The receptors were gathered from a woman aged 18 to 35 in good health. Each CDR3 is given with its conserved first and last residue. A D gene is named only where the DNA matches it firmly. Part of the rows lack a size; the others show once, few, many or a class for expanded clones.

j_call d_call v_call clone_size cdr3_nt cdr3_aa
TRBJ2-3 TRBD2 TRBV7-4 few TGTGCCAGCAGCGCCGGACTAGCGGGGGGAGGGGCAGATACGCAGTATTTT CASSAGLAGGGADTQYF
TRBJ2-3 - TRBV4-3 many TGCGCCAGCAGCCAAGGAGACAGGTCCCGTCTGGATACGCAGTATTTT CASSQGDRSRLDTQYF
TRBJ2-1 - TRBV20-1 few TGCAGTGCTAGAGACGCCGGGACACCGAGCTCCTACAATGAGCAGTTCTTC CSARDAGTPSSYNEQFF
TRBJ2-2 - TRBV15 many TGTGCCACCAGCAGAGACTTAAGGGCTTCGAACACCGGGGAGCTGTTTTTT CATSRDLRASNTGELFF
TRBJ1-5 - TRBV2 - TGTGCCAGCAGTGAAGCCCCAGGACGACAGCCCCAGCATTTT CASSEAPGRQPQHF
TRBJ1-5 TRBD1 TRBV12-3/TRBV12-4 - TGTGCCAGCAGTCCCGGACAGGGAGACAATCAGCCCCAGCATTTT CASSPGQGDNQPQHF
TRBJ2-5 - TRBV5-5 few TGTGCCAGCAGCTTGGAAACAGGTTTGATGGGGACCCAGTACTTC CASSLETGLMGTQYF
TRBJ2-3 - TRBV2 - TGTGCCAGCTCAATACGGGACCCGCACACAGATACGCAGTATTTT CASSIRDPHTDTQYF
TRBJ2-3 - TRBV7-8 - TGTGCCAGCAGCCCCACAACTGGGCAGGGCAGCACAGATACGCAGTATTTT CASSPTTGQGSTDTQYF
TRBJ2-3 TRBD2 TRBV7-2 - TGTGCCAGCACCCCAACGGGAGGATCCGGCACAGATACGCAGTATTTT CASTPTGGSGTDTQYF
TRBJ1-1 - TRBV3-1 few TGTGCCAGCAGACTTGGGGCAGGTACTGAAGCTTTCTTT CASRLGAGTEAFF
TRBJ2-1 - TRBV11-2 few TGTGCCAGCAGCTTAGTACTGAGGACGTCCGGTGAGCAGTTCTTC CASSLVLRTSGEQFF
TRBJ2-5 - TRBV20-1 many TGCAGTGGACAGATACAAGAGACCCAGTACTTC CSGQIQETQYF
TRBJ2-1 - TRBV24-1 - TGTGCCACCAGCGCCCTAGGGGCGCTCCAAGAGACCCAGTTCTTC CATSALGALQETQFF
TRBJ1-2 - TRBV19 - TGTGCCAGTAGTATAGATCTACGGCGGAATGGCTACACCTTC CASSIDLRRNGYTF